This entry features one T cell receptor beta chain sequence. Trimming took off 4 bases at V and 0 bases at J, with 9 bases between the two ends. This CDR3 has 13 residues. CDR1 SQVTM and CDR2 ANQGSEA come from the germline V gene. The data derive from a study of blood T cell repertoires in COVID-19. As for the study in general: Samples taken during acute and convalescent COVID-19 were collected in the United States, Italy and Spain.

TCRdb's copy holds only in-frame clones and misses some; the assay was immunoSEQ multiplex PCR. The sample lists some 230,000 clones, around 82% seen once, with around 3.1% in the top ten. The receptor was isolated from a woman aged 25-40 years who had recovered from COVID-19. The sequenced sample consisted of peripheral blood. The V call is TRBV29-1, the J call TRBJ1-2; D gene ambiguous. The CDR3 here is CSVVNTANYGYTF. Here the CDR3 DNA reads TGCAGCGTTGTAAACACAGCTAACTATGGCTACACCTTC.